This entry features one T cell receptor (beta chain) sequence. This record belongs to a study of blood T cell repertoires in COVID-19. As for the study in general: Sites in the United States, Italy and Spain provided acute and convalescent COVID-19 samples.

Germline V gene data show CDR1 as LNHDA and CDR2 as SQIVND (reference sequence). Trimming stripped 5 bases from V and 8 bases from J, with 15 bases between. This CDR3 contains 13 residues. Under the authors' procedure: Counts of nucleated cells, estimated from reference gene primer amplification, were obtained. Profiling relied on immunoSEQ multiplex PCR, and the TCRdb table lists in-frame clones only, not all of them. V and J calls and clone size are as listed in that table; D and trimming were resolved from the DNA. The profile shows some 390,000 clones, more than 75% of them singletons. Sequenced input: peripheral blood. This rearrangement joins TRBV19 to TRBJ1-2; D perhaps matches TRBD1 (5 bases). The source of this sequence is a woman aged 55-69 years with COVID-19, enrolled during active disease. CDR3 nucleotides: TGTGCCAGTAGTCTCCCAGGGTTGGTAGGCTACACCTTC. Amino acid sequence: CASSLPGLVGYTF.